This entry lists 14 T cell receptor beta chains sequenced from one sample in a study of blood T cell repertoires in COVID-19 (dated by TCRdb to the early 2020s). Library creation used the immunoSEQ multiplex PCR assay. TCRdb took this table from immuneACCESS and kept in-frame rearrangements with V and J called. Such tables lack part of the clones; where checked against another copy, unresolved V genes explain under half of the gap, and the rest is unexplained. For this sample the table gives 280,000 or so clones, of which around 88% were detected only once. Clones ranked in the top ten supply about 5.5% of the sample. Material for sequencing was PBMCs or T cells enriched from blood (not recorded which). The receptors derive from a woman in her 40s who had recovered from COVID-19.

This clone was seen just once. The V call is TRBV19, the J call TRBJ2-5; 9 bases line up with TRBD1. The CDR3 consists of 15 residues. The J segment lost 3 bases and the V segment lost 6 bases, leaving 8 bases of the junction unmatched. From germline, CDR1 is LNHDA and CDR2 SQIVND (reference sequence). CDR3: CASRIHGQGKETQYF. The CDR3 DNA follows: TGTGCCAGTAGAATACATGGACAGGGGAAAGAGACCCAGTACTTC.

Note on this clone: This sample also contains other DNA sequences that code for the same CDR3. The CDR3 nucleotides read TGTGCCAGTAGTCCGGGTCAGTACAATGAGCAGTTCTTC. It encodes CASSPGQYNEQFF. The rearrangement links TRBV19 to TRBJ2-1; D not resolved. Looked up from germline, CDR1 is LNHDA and CDR2 is SQIVND (reference sequence). V shed 5 bases and J shed 4 bases, with 9 bases lying between them. This CDR3 region has 13 residues.

Concerning this clone itself: Other DNA sequences in this specimen translate into the identical CDR3. The genes are TRBV27 and TRBJ2-5; D might be TRBD1 (7 bases). Trimming left V 2 bases short and J 4 bases short, with 11 bases between. The CDR3 contains 14 residues. CDR1 and CDR2 from the germline V gene are MNHEY and SMNVEV (reference sequence). The CDR3 sequence is CASSLGQGGETQYF. CDR3 nucleotide sequence: TGTGCCAGCAGTTTAGGGCAGGGGGGAGAGACCCAGTACTTC.

The CDR3, as DNA: TGCGCCAGCAGCTTGGTCGCGGGAGGGGAGGAGACCCAGTACTTC. Translated: CASSLVAGGEETQYF. This rearrangement joins TRBV5-1 to TRBJ2-5; 9 positions match TRBD2. Germline V gene sequence: CDR1 SGHRS, CDR2 YFSETQ. The trim removed 0 bases at V and 5 bases at J, leaving 5 bases unmatched. The CDR3 is made up of 15 amino acids.

This clone was seen once. V usage is TRBV27 and J usage is TRBJ2-7; TRBD1 agrees at 8 bases. J was trimmed by 5 bases and V by 6 bases; bases with no gene match: 9. Germline V gives CDR1 MNHEY, CDR2 SMNVEV (reference sequence). The CDR3 runs 14 residues. CDR3 nucleotide sequence: TGTGCCAGCAGCATCGACAGGGGCGCCCACGAGCAGTACTTC. It translates to CASSIDRGAHEQYF.

This clone was recorded only once. This chain links TRBV7-9 with TRBJ2-7; TRBD2 agrees at 10 bases. The CDR3 extends over 13 amino acids. With V trimmed by 5 bases and J by 5 bases, 3 bases remained unmatched. Germline values: CDR1 SEHNR, CDR2 FQNEAQ (reference sequence). In nucleotides, the CDR3 is TGTGCCAGCAGCGCTAGCGGGAGCGACGAGCAGTACTTC. Translating gives CASSASGSDEQYF.

The V and J genes are TRBV15 and TRBJ2-1, with D uncertain. The CDR3 length is 15 residues. The ends were cut back, 0 bases at V and 6 bases at J, with 12 bases in the middle. Germline lookup yields CDR1 LNHNV and CDR2 YYDKDF (reference sequence). CDR3 DNA sequence: TGTGCCACCAGCAGAGATCCCCTGTCTCGCAATGAGCAGTTCTTC. Translated: CATSRDPLSRNEQFF.

The CDR3 loop is CASSQDARDANTEAFF. In DNA, the CDR3 is TGCGCCAGCAGCCAAGATGCGCGGGATGCGAACACTGAAGCTTTCTTT. The rearrangement joins TRBV4-3 to TRBJ1-1; D remains ambiguous. Trimming took 0 bases from V and 1 from J, leaving 12 bases between them. The V gene's germline CDR1 is LGHNA and CDR2 YSLEER. The CDR3 runs 16 residues.

This sequence joins TRBV27 and TRBJ2-7; 14 positions agree with TRBD2. The CDR3 covers 19 residues. Germline CDR1 reads MNHEY; CDR2 reads SMNVEV (reference sequence). V gave up 7 bases and J gave up 2 bases; unmatched junction bases: 16. DNA for the CDR3: TGTGCCAGCACCGTGACCTACGGGACTAGCGGGAGTAGGCCCTACGAGCAGTACTTC. Its protein is CASTVTYGTSGSRPYEQYF.

This clone was seen only once. The chain uses TRBV7-2 and TRBJ2-1; 11 bases agree with TRBD2. With 3 bases clipped from V and 7 bases from J, the junction kept 8 bases outside the gene matches. CDR1 SGHTA and CDR2 FQGNSA come from the germline V gene. CDR3 size: 16 residues. The CDR3 reads CASSLRLAGSGNEQFF. The CDR3 coding sequence is TGTGCCAGCAGCTTGAGACTAGCGGGATCCGGGAATGAGCAGTTCTTC.

The rearrangement links TRBV7-2 to TRBJ1-4, with TRBD1 matching over 7 bases. Germline V gene sequence: CDR1 SGHTA, CDR2 FQGNSA. With V trimmed by 6 bases and J by 7 bases, 11 bases remained unmatched. This CDR3 comprises 15 residues. In DNA form, the CDR3 reads TGTGCCAGCAGTCTAGAGACAGGGTTGTTTGAAAAACTGTTTTTT. Protein: CASSLETGLFEKLFF.

The V gene is TRBV6-5, the J gene TRBJ2-7; TRBD1 might be the D (6 bases). The CDR3 has 14 residues. Germline V lookup: CDR1 MNHEY, CDR2 SVGAGI. Deletions cut 5 bases from V and 5 bases from J, with 16 bases between. The CDR3 region has the DNA TGTGCCAGCAGTAACACAGGGCCGGAAAACGAGCAGTACTTC. The encoded protein is CASSNTGPENEQYF.

This clone was seen only once. The chain couples TRBV30 to TRBJ2-1; 11 nucleotides line up with TRBD1. Germline-derived CDR1 and CDR2 are GTSNPN and SVGIG (reference sequence). J gave up 15 bases and V 0 bases, and 1 base lay outside the gene matches. The CDR3 extends over 11 amino acids. Written as DNA, the CDR3 is TGTGCCTGGAGTGTAGGGACAGGGGGGTTCTTC. Its protein is CAWSVGTGGFF.

This clone has a single count. The chain links TRBV4-1 to TRBJ1-5; 7 nucleotides align to TRBD1. CDR1 is MGHRA and CDR2 is YSYEKL in the germline V gene. The CDR3 consists of 15 residues. V lost 1 base and J lost 2; bases outside the gene matches: 2. CDR3 in DNA: TGCGCCAGCAGCCAAGGGACAGGCCGCAATCAGCCCCAGCATTTT. It encodes CASSQGTGRNQPQHF.